This TCR beta chain appears in the sequencing data of a study of chemoradiotherapy in HPV16-positive cancers. In the study overall: Candidate HPV-specific T-cell clones and common TCR motifs came from functional assays in a couple of HPV16-positive patients.

The assay was immunoSEQ multiplex PCR, and TCRdb's table has in-frame clones only and misses some. The sample yields fewer than 3,000 clones, around three quarters seen once. This clone was detected once. The antigen remains undetermined. General observations from the study: Candidate HPV-specific clones and E7-related TCR motifs grew in tumor during treatment. Functional assays defining HPV-specific T cells used only a couple of HPV16-positive patients.

Samples were taken several times over chemoradiotherapy. This TCR derives from a human donor with HPV-associated anogenital cancer. The sample consisted of tumor tissue, taken from a patient who underwent chemoradiotherapy.

The CDR3 loop is CAISREGGLNTEAFF. The DNA of the CDR3 is TGTGCCATCAGCAGGGAAGGCGGGCTGAACACTGAAGCTTTCTTT. This chain connects TRBV10-3 to TRBJ1-1; D is possibly TRBD1 (5 bases). Trimming shortened V by 6 bases and J by 0 bases, and 14 bases separated the two germline ends. Per germline, CDR1 ENHRY and CDR2 SYGVKD. The CDR3 loop spans 15 amino acids.